The T cell receptor (beta chain) described here comes from a study of T cell repertoires in cytomegalovirus infection. Study-level information: Indicated by public TCR beta signatures were CMV infection and matching HLA type.

Via MiXCR, TCRdb re-called the reads, giving one row per CDR3 protein. This table has about 920,000 distinct CDR3 sequences, around 32% appearing once. General study results and limits: CMV-specific TCR beta clonotypes restricted by HLA-C dominated the ex vivo response.

This clonotype was recorded a few times. The antigen remains unidentified. The source was cultured CD8+ T cells from PBMCs, collected from culture after CMV antigen stimulation. The sequence was obtained from a human donor in good health (CMV status not recorded). Some clones in this sample may be carry-over from other donors' samples.

The CDR3 coding sequence is TGTGCCAGCAGTCACGGGGAGGGAGGCAATCAGCCCCAGCATTTT. It specifies CASSHGEGGNQPQHF. The chain uses TRBV6-5 and TRBJ1-5; D not certain. The length of the CDR3 is 15 residues. CDR1 is MNHEY, CDR2 SVGAGI, per germline. Trimming pared 5 bases from V and 2 bases from J, leaving 13 bases between.